These 14 T cell receptor beta chains were sequenced from one sample in a study of cytomegalovirus exposure and HLA in healthy donors. The PCR employed 60 Vbeta primers together with 13 Jbeta primers. Profiled with immunoSEQ multiplex PCR; TCRdb holds only in-frame clones, not every one. This sample yields some 82,000 clones, of which roughly 84% are seen a single time; 2.4% belongs to the top ten. The sequenced material came from PBMCs. The receptor set was obtained from a woman in her fifties or sixties in good health and CMV-seronegative.

The chain combines TRBV28 with TRBJ1-1, with 8 bases identical to TRBD1. V trimming: 5 bases; J trimming: 2 bases; junction bases outside the gene matches: 16. This CDR3 is built from 18 residues. Germline V gene sequence: CDR1 MDHEN, CDR2 SYDVKM. The CDR3 protein is CASSPSPNRQGYNTEAFF. The DNA for the CDR3 is TGTGCCAGCAGTCCCTCCCCCAACCGACAGGGGTATAACACTGAAGCTTTCTTT.

This chain connects TRBV14 to TRBJ2-1; no clear D. Trimming removed 0 bases at V and 9 bases at J, with 9 bases between. The germline V gene has CDR1 SGHDN and CDR2 FVKESK. The CDR3 loop spans 13 amino acids. The CDR3 DNA is TGTGCCAGCAGCCAAGATTGGTCGGGTGAGCAGTTCTTC. This codes for CASSQDWSGEQFF.

J is TRBJ2-2 and V is TRBV19; unclear D gene. V gave up 8 bases and J gave up 6 bases, with 13 bases separating them. This CDR3 comprises 13 residues. The germline V gene has CDR1 LNHDA and CDR2 SQIVND (reference sequence). This CDR3 is CASRLASAGELFF. The DNA for the CDR3 is TGTGCCAGTCGACTCGCGTCCGCCGGGGAGCTGTTTTTT.

The chain employs TRBV28 and TRBJ2-1; 10 bases align to TRBD2. Germline lookup yields CDR1 MDHEN and CDR2 SYDVKM. The CDR3 covers 15 residues. The trim removed 6 bases at V and 6 bases at J, leaving 8 bases unmatched. The DNA for the CDR3 is TGTGCCAGCAGCTCACGCCTAGCGGGAGTCAATGAGCAGTTCTTC. It specifies CASSSRLAGVNEQFF.

J is TRBJ2-1 and V is TRBV28; D unresolved. Trimming cost V 6 bases and J 4 bases, with 10 bases left between them. Germline loops: CDR1 MDHEN, CDR2 SYDVKM. The CDR3 consists of 13 residues. The DNA for the CDR3 is TGTGCCAGCAGCCACCTACGATACAATGAGCAGTTCTTC. Protein: CASSHLRYNEQFF. The variable domain in full, completed from reference TRBV28 and TRBJ2-1, reads DVKVTQSSRYLVKRTGEKVFLECVQDMDHENMFWYRQDPGLGLRLIYFSYDVKMKEKGDIPEGYSVSREKKERFSLILESASTNQTSMYLCASSHLRYNEQFFGPGTRLTVL.

The chain links TRBV2 to TRBJ1-1; 8 bases map to TRBD1. There are 10 residues in the CDR3. The germline gives CDR1 SNHLY, CDR2 FYNNEI. V was pared by 8 bases and J by 8 bases, with 1 base of the junction left unmatched. The CDR3, as DNA: TGTGCCAGCGGGGACAGGGAAGCTTTCTTT. Encoded protein: CASGDREAFF.

The chain carries TRBV7-9 and TRBJ2-2, with D tentatively TRBD2 (5 bases). Germline V gene lookup returns CDR1 SEHNR and CDR2 FQNEAQ (reference sequence). CDR3 length: 15 amino acids. Between the trimmed V and J ends, which lost 5 bases and 6 bases, there was a span of 16 bases. The CDR3 nucleotides are TGTGCCAGCAGCCCCGGGGAAGGAGACTCCGGGGAGCTGTTTTTT. Encoded protein: CASSPGEGDSGELFF.

V usage is TRBV28 and J usage is TRBJ1-5; 9 bases are a match to TRBD1. V gave up 1 base and J gave up 3 bases; unmatched junction bases: 7. The germline gives CDR1 MDHEN, CDR2 SYDVKM. This CDR3 has 17 residues. The CDR3 sequence: CASSLLRGQGNNQPQHF. The CDR3 coding sequence is TGTGCCAGCAGTTTATTACGGGGACAGGGTAACAATCAGCCCCAGCATTTT. Full variable domain (remainder filled in from reference TRBV28 and TRBJ1-5): DVKVTQSSRYLVKRTGEKVFLECVQDMDHENMFWYRQDPGLGLRLIYFSYDVKMKEKGDIPEGYSVSREKKERFSLILESASTNQTSMYLCASSLLRGQGNNQPQHFGDGTRLSIL.

The chain recombines TRBV2 with TRBJ1-1, with 9 bases lining up with TRBD1. Losses at the gene ends were 4 bases for V and 5 bases for J; bases not matched to a gene: 11. Per germline, CDR1 SNHLY and CDR2 FYNNEI. The CDR3 runs to 16 residues. The CDR3 loop reads CASSAISQGAGTEAFF. In DNA, the CDR3 is TGTGCCAGCAGTGCCATATCACAGGGGGCGGGGACTGAAGCTTTCTTT. Based on the CDR3 plus reference TRBV2 and TRBJ1-1, the full variable domain is EPEVTQTPSHQVTQMGQEVILRCVPISNHLYFYWYRQILGQKVEFLVSFYNNEISEKSEIFDDQFSVERPDGSNFTLKIRSTKLEDSAMYFCASSAISQGAGTEAFFGQGTRLTVV.

The chain uses TRBV4-3 and TRBJ2-3, with 9 bases fitting TRBD1. Germline V gene data show CDR1 as LGHNA and CDR2 as YSLEER. The trim removed 2 bases at V and 4 bases at J, leaving 4 bases unmatched. CDR3 size: 15 residues. CDR3 amino acids: CASSQLTGGPDTQYF. In DNA form, the CDR3 reads TGCGCCAGCAGCCAACTTACAGGGGGCCCAGATACGCAGTATTTT.

The chain combines TRBV19 with TRBJ2-7, with 14 bases matching TRBD2. V shed 2 bases, J shed 0 bases, and the junction held 15 bases outside the gene matches. This CDR3 has 21 residues. Germline loops: CDR1 LNHDA, CDR2 SQIVND (reference sequence). The CDR3 DNA is TGTGCCAGTAGTATACCCCTCCCCGCCGGGACTAGCGGGGGTCCCTCCTACGAGCAGTACGTC. Protein sequence: CASSIPLPAGTSGGPSYEQYV.

The chain recombines TRBV11-2 with TRBJ2-7; D perhaps matches TRBD2 (5 bases). This CDR3 has 13 amino acids. CDR1 is SGHAT, CDR2 FQNNGV, per germline. The V end lost 8 bases, the J end lost 7 bases, and 18 bases lay between the germline ends. The CDR3 loop reads CASSHSSGGEQYF. For the CDR3, the DNA is TGTGCCAGCTCGCACTCCAGCGGCGGGGAGCAGTACTTC. Looking up the rest from reference TRBV11-2 and TRBJ2-7 gives the full variable domain: EAGVAQSPRYKIIEKRQSVAFWCNPISGHATLYWYQQILGQGPKLLIQFQNNGVVDDSQLPKDRFSAERLKGVDSTLKIQPAKLEDSAVYLCASSHSSGGEQYFGPGTRLTVT.

V gene TRBV4-1 combines with J gene TRBJ2-1; 7 positions match TRBD2. Germline loops: CDR1 MGHRA, CDR2 YSYEKL. V was pared by 0 bases and J by 7 bases, with 9 bases of the junction left unmatched. The CDR3 sequence is 16 residues long. The CDR3 reads CASSQEYSGTWNEQFF. The CDR3 nucleotides are TGCGCCAGCAGCCAAGAATACAGCGGGACGTGGAATGAGCAGTTCTTC.

The chain has TRBV7-9 and TRBJ2-1; 7 nucleotides align to TRBD2. Trimming cost V 3 bases and J 4 bases; bases outside gene matches: 6. Germline V gene sequence: CDR1 SEHNR, CDR2 FQNEAQ (reference sequence). The CDR3 totals 15 residues. This CDR3 is CASSFWEGEYNEQFF. The CDR3 DNA sequence: TGTGCCAGCAGCTTCTGGGAGGGCGAATACAATGAGCAGTTCTTC. The entire variable domain, with the rest obtained from reference TRBV7-9 and TRBJ2-1, is as follows: DTGVSQNPRHKITKRGQNVTFRCDPISEHNRLYWYRQTLGQGPEFLTYFQNEAQLEKSRLLSDRFSAERPKGSFSTLEIQRTEQGDSAMYLCASSFWEGEYNEQFFGPGTRLTVL.